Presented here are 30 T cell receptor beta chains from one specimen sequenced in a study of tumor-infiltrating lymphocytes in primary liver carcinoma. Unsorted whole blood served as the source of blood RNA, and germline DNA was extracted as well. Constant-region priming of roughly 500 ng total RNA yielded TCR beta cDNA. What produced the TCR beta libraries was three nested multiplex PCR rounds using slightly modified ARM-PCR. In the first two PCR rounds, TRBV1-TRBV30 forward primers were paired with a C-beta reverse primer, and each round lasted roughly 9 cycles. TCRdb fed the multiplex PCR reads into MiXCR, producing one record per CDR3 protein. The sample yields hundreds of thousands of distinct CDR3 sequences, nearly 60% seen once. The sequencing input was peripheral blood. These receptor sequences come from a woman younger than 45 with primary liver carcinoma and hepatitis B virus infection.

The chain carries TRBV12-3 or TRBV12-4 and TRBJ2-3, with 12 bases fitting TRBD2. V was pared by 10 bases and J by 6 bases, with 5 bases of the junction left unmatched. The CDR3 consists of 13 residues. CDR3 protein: CANGLAGMDTQYF. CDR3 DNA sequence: TGTGCCAACGGACTAGCGGGAATGGATACGCAGTATTTT.

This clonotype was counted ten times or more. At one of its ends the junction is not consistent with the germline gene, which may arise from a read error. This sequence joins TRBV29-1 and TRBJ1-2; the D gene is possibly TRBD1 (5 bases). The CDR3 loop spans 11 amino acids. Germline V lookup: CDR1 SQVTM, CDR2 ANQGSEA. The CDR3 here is CSVASRRQIIF. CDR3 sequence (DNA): TGCAGCGTTGCCTCCCGCCGACAGATAATATTC.

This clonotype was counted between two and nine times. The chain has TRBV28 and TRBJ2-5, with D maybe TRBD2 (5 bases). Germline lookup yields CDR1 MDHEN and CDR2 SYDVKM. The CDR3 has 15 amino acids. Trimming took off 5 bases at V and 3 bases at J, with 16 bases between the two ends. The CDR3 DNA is TGTGCCAGCAGTCAGAGGGTTGGTGGAAAAGAGACCCAGTACTTC. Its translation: CASSQRVGGKETQYF.

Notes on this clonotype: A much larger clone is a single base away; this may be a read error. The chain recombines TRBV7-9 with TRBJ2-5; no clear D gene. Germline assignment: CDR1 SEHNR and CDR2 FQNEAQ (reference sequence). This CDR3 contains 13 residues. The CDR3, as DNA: TGTGCCGGCAGCTTCACAGCCCAAGAGACCCAGTACTTC. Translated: CAGSFTAQETQYF.

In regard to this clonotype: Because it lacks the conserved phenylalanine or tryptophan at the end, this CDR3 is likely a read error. CDR3 residues: CASSLGSRIYSNQPQHC. The DNA for the CDR3 is TGTGCCAGCAGTCTGGGATCACGAATCTATAGCAATCAGCCCCAGCATTGT. The chain joins TRBV12-3 or TRBV12-4 to TRBJ1-5; no clear D gene. There are 17 residues in the CDR3. The V end lost 5 bases, the J end lost 0 bases, and 17 bases lay between the germline ends.

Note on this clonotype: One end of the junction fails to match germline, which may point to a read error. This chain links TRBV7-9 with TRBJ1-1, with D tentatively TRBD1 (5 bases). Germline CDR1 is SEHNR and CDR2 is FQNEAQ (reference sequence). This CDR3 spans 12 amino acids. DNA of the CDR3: TGTGCCAGCAGCCAGGGAGTTGGTGAAGCTTTATTT. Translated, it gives CASSQGVGEALF.

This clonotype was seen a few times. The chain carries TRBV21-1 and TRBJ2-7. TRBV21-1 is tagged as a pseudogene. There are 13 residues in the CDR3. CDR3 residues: CASTLDSFHEQYF. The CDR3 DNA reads TGTGCCAGCACCTTGGACAGCTTCCACGAGCAGTACTTC.

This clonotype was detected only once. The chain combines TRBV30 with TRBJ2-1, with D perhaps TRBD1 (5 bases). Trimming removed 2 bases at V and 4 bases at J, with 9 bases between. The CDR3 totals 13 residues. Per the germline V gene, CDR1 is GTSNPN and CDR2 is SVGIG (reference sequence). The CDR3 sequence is CAWSKDTYNEQFF. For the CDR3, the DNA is TGTGCCTGGAGTAAGGACACGTACAATGAGCAGTTCTTC. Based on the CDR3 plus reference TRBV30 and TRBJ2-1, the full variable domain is SQTIHQWPATLVQPVGSPLSLECTVEGTSNPNLYWYRQAAGRGLQLLFYSVGIGQISSEVPQNLSASRPQDRQFILSSKKLLLSDSGFYLCAWSKDTYNEQFFGPGTRLTVL.

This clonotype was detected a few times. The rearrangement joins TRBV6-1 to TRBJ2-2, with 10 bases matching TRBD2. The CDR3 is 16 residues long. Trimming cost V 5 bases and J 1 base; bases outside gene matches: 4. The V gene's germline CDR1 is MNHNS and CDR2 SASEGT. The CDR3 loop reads CASSLASGGNTGELFF. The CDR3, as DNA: TGTGCCAGCAGTCTCGCTAGCGGGGGGAACACCGGGGAGCTGTTTTTT.

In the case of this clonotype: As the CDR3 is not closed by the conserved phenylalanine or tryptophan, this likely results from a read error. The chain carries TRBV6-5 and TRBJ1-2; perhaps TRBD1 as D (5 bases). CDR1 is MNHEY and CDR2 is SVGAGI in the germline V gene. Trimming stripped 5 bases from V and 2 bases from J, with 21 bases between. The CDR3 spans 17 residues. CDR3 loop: CASSGGGPGTVNYGYTL. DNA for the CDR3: TGTGCCAGCAGTGGAGGTGGACCCGGGACGGTCAACTATGGCTACACCTTA.

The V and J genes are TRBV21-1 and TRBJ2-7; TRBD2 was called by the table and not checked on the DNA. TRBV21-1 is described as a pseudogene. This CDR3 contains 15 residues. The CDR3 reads CASSKAPTGAYEQYF. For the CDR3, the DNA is TGTGCCAGCAGCAAAGCGCCAACGGGAGCCTACGAGCAGTACTTC.

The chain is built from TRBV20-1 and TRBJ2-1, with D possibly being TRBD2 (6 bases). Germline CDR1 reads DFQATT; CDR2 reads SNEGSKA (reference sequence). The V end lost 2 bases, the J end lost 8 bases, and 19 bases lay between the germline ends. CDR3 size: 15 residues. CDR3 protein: CSARLLLRDGYEQFF. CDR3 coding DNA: TGCAGTGCTAGATTATTATTGCGGGATGGTTATGAGCAGTTCTTC.

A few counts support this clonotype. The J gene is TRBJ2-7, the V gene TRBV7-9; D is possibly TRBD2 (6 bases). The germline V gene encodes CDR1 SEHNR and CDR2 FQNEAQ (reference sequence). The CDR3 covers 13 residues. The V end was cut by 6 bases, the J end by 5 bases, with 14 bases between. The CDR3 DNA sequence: TGTGCCAGCAGGGTAGGAGGGGCTAACGAGCAGTACTTC. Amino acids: CASRVGGANEQYF.

CDR3 loop: CASGGSTDTQYF. Here the CDR3 DNA reads TGTGCCAGTGGGGGCTCAACAGATACGCAGTATTTT. The chain employs TRBV11-3 and TRBJ2-3; perhaps TRBD1 as D (6 bases). There are 12 residues in the CDR3. The germline gives CDR1 SGHNT, CDR2 YENEEA. Trimming removed 9 bases at V and 3 bases at J, with 10 bases between.

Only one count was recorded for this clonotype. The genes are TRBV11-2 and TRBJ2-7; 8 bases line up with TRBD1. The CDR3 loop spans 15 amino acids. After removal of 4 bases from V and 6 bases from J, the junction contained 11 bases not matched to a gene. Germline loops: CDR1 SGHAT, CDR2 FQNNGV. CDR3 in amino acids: CASSCNTGGFGEQYF. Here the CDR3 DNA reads TGTGCCAGCAGCTGTAATACAGGGGGATTCGGCGAGCAGTACTTC.

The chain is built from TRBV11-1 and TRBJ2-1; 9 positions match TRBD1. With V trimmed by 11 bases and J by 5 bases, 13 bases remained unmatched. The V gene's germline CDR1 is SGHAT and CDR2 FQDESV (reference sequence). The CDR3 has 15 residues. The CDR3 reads CAGSLGQGAHNEQFF. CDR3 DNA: TGTGCCGGTAGCTTGGGACAGGGCGCTCACAATGAGCAGTTCTTC.

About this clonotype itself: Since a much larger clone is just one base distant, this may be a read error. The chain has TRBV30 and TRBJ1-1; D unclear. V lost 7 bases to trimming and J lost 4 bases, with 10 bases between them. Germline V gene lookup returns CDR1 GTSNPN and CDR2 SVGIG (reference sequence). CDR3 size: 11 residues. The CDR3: CASGMSTEAFF. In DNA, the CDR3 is TGTGCCTCCGGGATGAGCACTGAAGCTTTCTTT.

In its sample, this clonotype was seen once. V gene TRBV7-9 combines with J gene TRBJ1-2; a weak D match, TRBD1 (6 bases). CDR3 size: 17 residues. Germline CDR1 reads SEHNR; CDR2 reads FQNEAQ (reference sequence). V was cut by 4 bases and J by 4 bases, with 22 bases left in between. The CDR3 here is CASSSGPKGGSLYGYTF. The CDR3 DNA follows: TGTGCCAGCAGCTCGGGACCAAAAGGGGGTTCCCTCTATGGCTACACCTTC.

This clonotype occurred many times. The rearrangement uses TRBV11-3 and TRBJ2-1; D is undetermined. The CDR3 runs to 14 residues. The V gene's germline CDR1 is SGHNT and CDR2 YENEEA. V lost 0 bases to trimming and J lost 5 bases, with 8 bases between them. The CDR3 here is CASSLEGRNNEQFF. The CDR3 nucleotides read TGTGCCAGCAGCTTAGAAGGCAGGAACAATGAGCAGTTCTTC.

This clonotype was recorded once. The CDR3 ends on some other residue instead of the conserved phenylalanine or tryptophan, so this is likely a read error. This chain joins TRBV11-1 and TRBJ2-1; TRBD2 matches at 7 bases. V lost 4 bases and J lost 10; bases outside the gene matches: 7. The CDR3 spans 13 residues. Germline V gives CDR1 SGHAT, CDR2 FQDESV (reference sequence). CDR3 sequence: CASSSLREGEQFL. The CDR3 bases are TGTGCCAGCAGCTCCCTGAGGGAGGGGGAGCAGTTCTTA.

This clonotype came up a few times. The CDR3 is CASMGQSNTGELFF. DNA for the CDR3: TGTGCCTCAATGGGGCAGTCGAACACCGGGGAGCTGTTTTTT. V usage is TRBV6-5 and J usage is TRBJ2-2; TRBD1 might be the D (5 bases). V was clipped by 11 bases and J by 0 bases, with 13 bases between them. The germline gives CDR1 MNHEY, CDR2 SVGAGI. The CDR3 totals 14 residues.

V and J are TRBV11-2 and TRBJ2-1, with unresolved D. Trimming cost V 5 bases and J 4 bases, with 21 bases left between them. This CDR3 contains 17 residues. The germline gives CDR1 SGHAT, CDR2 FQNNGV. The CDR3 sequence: CASSPLRVAGVYNEQFF. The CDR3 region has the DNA TGTGCCAGCAGCCCACTTCGGGTAGCTGGAGTTTACAATGAGCAGTTCTTC.

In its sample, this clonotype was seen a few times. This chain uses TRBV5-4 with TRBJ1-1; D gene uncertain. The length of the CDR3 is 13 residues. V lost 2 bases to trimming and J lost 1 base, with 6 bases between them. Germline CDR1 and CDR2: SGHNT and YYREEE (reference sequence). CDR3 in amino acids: CASSFVGNTEAFF. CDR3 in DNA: TGTGCCAGCAGCTTTGTTGGGAACACTGAAGCTTTCTTT. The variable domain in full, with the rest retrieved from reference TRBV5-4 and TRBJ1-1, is ETGVTQSPTHLIKTRGQQVTLRCSSQSGHNTVSWYQQALGQGPQFIFQYYREEENGRGNFPPRFSGLQFPNYSSELNVNALELDDSALYLCASSFVGNTEAFFGQGTRLTVV.

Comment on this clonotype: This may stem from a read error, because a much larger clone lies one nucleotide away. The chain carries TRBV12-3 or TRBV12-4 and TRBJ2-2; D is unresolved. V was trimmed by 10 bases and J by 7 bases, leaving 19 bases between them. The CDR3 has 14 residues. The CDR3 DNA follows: TGTGCCATAGATACAATCGGGCGTGGCGGGGAGCTGTTTTTT. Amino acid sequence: CAIDTIGRGGELFF.

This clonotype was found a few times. The CDR3 DNA follows: TGTGCCAGCAGTCTACAGGGTACCAATGAGCAGTTCTTC. This sequence encodes CASSLQGTNEQFF. This chain links TRBV6-2 or TRBV6-3 with TRBJ2-1; D is perhaps TRBD1 (6 bases). Trimming removed 5 bases at V and 6 bases at J, with 11 bases between. Germline V gene data show CDR1 as MNHEY and CDR2 as SVGEGT. The CDR3 runs to 13 residues.

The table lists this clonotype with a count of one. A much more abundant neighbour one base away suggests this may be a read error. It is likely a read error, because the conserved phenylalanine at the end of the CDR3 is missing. The CDR3 is CASSPVGGGNGQFL. CDR3 DNA sequence: TGTGCCAGCAGCCCAGTTGGGGGGGGTAATGGGCAGTTCCTC. V gene TRBV11-2 combines with J gene TRBJ2-1; 7 positions match TRBD2. Germline lookup yields CDR1 SGHAT and CDR2 FQNNGV. The CDR3 has 14 amino acids.

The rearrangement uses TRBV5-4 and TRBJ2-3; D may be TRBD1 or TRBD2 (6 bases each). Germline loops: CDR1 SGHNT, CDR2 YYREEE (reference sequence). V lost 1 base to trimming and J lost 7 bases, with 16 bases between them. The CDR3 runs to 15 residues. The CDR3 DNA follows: TGTGCCAGCAGCTTGTTAGGGGGGCAAGGCTATACGCAGTATTTT. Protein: CASSLLGGQGYTQYF.

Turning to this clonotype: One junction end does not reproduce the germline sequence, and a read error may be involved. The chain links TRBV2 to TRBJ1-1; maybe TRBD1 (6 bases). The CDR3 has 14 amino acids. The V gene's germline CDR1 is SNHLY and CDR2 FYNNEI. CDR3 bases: TGTGCCAGCAGTGGCCGGGGGCAAGGCACTGAAACTTTCTTT. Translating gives CASSGRGQGTETFF.

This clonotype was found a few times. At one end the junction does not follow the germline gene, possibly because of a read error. The CDR3 nucleotides are TGTGCCAGCAGCCTCTCTAGGATGGCCTACAATGAGCAGCTATTC. As protein: CASSLSRMAYNEQLF. The chain joins TRBV11-2 to TRBJ2-1, with unresolved D. The CDR3 extends over 15 amino acids. CDR1 is SGHAT, CDR2 FQNNGV, per germline.

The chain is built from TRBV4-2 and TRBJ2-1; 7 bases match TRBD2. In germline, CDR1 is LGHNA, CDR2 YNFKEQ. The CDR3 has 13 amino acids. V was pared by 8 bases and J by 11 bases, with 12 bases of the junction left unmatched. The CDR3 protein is CASGGSSHSQQFF. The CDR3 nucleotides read TGTGCCAGCGGCGGGAGCTCACATTCTCAGCAGTTCTTC.